The following is a T cell receptor beta chain sequence with its context. This clone's antigen is unknown. Per-base quality was not reported, and no clone a single base away is much larger than it. The immunoSEQ Assay, a bias-controlled multiplex PCR, was used to amplify TCRbeta CDR3 regions from genomic DNA. In the original analysis: Nucleated cell counts per sample were estimated from amplification of reference gene primers within the assay. Sequence reads were collapsed and filtered to measure the absolute abundance of every unique TCRbeta CDR3 rearrangement. For each sample, productive Simpson clonality was calculated by taking the square root of Simpson's diversity index across productive rearrangements. TCRdb carries this immuneACCESS record with in-frame sequences only. Its versions omit some clonotypes, under half of them owing to an unresolved V gene in the studies checked, with the rest unexplained. V, J and clone size derive from that table, while D and trimming were established from the DNA sequence. This sample holds 200,000 to 250,000 clones; 75% to 85% were observed only once. The ten largest clones capture around 4.7% of the sample.

This entry comes from a study of blood T cell repertoires in COVID-19 (dated by TCRdb to about 2020). About the study as a whole: Collaborator samples came from the United States, Italy and Spain and covered acute and convalescent phases of COVID-19. The prospective study material was composed of cDNA or gDNA derived from T cells, B-cell-depleted T cells, or PBMCs. Subjects who had been exposed to COVID-19, were actively infected with it, or had recovered from it provided the deeply sampled blood TCRbeta repertoires that made up the dataset. Sample metadata almost always included a de-identified subject ID, COVID-19 status, age in years and sex. A freely available public database, intended as a resource for researchers studying the immune response to SARS-CoV-2, is where the repertoires were released. The samples were drawn from the first 160 participants of the ongoing ImmuneRACE study and from 1,254 subjects provided by 6 global collaborators. Where available, HLA class I and class II types were taken from metadata supplied by the sample provider and were not determined by assay-based typing. Overall study results and their limits: The quantity of clinical and demographic metadata differed by source and by participant and was supplied without curation.

Enrolling through a virtual design, the prospective study's participants ranged in age from roughly 18 to 100 years and lived across around 25 United States geographic areas. To assign participants to cohorts, the prospective study relied on clinical history that participants themselves reported in a screening survey and a study questionnaire. In the prospective study, mobile phlebotomists collected whole blood, serum and a nasopharyngeal or oropharyngeal swab from each participant. Over a roughly 2-month period, participants in the prospective study had the option of providing additional blood draws and questionnaires. Blood samples from the prospective study were shipped frozen or at room temperature prior to DNA extraction. V loses 7 bases at its end and J loses 7 bases; junction bases beyond the gene matches: 7. Taken from cysteine to phenylalanine, the CDR3 has 15 residues. Of all the DNA, just the CDR3 is kept, 45 bases in frame from base 1. CDR1 MGHDK and CDR2 SYGVNS were looked up in the germline V gene.

Rearrangement joined TRBV25-1 to TRBJ1-6; 10 bases in the junction line up with TRBD1. The sequence was obtained from a young man with acute COVID-19. The sample consisted of PBMCs or T cells enriched from blood (not recorded which). For the CDR3, the sequence is CASTTTGGKNSPLHF. The DNA sequence is TGTGCCAGCACTACGACAGGGGGCAAAAATTCACCCCTCCACTTT.